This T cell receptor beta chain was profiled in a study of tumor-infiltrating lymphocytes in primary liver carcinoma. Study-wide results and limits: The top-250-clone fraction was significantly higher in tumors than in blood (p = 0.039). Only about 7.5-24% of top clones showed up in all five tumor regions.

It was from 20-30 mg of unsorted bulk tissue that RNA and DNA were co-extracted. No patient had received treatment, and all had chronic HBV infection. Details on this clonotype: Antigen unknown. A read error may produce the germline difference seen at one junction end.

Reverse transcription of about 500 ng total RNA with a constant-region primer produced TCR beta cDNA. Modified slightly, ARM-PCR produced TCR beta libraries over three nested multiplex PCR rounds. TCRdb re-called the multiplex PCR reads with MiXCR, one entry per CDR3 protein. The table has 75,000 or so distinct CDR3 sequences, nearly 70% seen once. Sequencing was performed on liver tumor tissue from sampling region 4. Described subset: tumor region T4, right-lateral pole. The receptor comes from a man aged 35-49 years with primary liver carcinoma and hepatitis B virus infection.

This CDR3 reads CSVRGTSVQEAQYF. In nucleotides, the CDR3 is TGCAGCGTTCGAGGGACTAGTGTCCAAGAGGCCCAGTACTTC. The chain is built from TRBV29-1 and TRBJ2-5, with 8 positions matching TRBD2. The CDR3 covers 14 residues. Germline V CDR1 and CDR2: SQVTM, ANQGSEA.